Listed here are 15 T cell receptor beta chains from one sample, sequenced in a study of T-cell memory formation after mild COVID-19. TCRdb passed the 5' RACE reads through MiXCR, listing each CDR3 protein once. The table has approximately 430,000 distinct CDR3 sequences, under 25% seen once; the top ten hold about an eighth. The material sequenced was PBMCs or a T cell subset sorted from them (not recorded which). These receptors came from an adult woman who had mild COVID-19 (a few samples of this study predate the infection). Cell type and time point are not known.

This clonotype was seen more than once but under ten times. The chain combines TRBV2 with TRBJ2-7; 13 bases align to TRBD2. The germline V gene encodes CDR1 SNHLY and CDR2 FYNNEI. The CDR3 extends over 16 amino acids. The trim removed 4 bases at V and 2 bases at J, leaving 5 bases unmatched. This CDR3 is CASSAPGLAGTYEQYF. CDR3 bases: TGTGCCAGCAGTGCGCCGGGACTAGCGGGAACCTACGAGCAGTACTTC.

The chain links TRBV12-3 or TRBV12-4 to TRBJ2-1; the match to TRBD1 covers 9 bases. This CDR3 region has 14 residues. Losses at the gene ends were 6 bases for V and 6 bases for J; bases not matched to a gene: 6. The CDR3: CASRDRGRGNEQFF. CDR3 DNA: TGTGCCAGCAGGGACAGGGGAAGGGGCAATGAGCAGTTCTTC.

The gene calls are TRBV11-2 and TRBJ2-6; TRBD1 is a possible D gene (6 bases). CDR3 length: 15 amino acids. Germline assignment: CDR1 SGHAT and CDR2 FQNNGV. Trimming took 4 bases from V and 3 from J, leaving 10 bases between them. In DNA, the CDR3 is TGTGCCAGCAGCTCTTACAGGGATGGGGCCAACGTCCTGACTTTC. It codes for CASSSYRDGANVLTF.

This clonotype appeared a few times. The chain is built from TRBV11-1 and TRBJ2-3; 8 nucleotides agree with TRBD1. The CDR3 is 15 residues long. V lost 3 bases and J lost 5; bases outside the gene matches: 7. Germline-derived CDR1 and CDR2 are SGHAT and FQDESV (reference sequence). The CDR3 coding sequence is TGTGCCAGCAGCTTCGACAGGGGTCGTGGAGATACGCAGTATTTT. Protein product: CASSFDRGRGDTQYF.

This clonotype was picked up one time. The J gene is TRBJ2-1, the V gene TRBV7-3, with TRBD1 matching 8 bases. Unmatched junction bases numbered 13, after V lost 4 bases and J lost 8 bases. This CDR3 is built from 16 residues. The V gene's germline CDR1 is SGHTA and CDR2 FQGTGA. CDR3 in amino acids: CASSSTTGVSNYEQFF. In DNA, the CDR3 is TGTGCCAGCAGCTCAACGACAGGGGTTAGTAACTATGAGCAGTTCTTC.

CDR3 amino acids: CASSPPGSGGQPQHF. The CDR3 region has the DNA TGTGCCAGCTCACCACCGGGGTCAGGGGGCCAGCCCCAGCATTTT. The rearrangement joins TRBV18 to TRBJ1-5, with 8 bases fitting TRBD1. Germline assignment: CDR1 KGHSH and CDR2 LQKENI. CDR3 length: 15 amino acids. The junction had 5 bases not matched to a gene; V was cut back by 0 bases and J by 7 bases.

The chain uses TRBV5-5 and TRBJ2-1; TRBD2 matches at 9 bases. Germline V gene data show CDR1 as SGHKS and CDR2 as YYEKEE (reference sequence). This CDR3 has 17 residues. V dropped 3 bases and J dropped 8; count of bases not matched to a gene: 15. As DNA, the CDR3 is TGTGCCAGCAGCTCAGCGGGGGGCCCCTCTAGTAGCTATGAGCAGTTCTTC. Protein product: CASSSAGGPSSSYEQFF. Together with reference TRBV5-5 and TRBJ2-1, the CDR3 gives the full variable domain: DAGVTQSPTHLIKTRGQQVTLRCSPISGHKSVSWYQQVLGQGPQFIFQYYEKEERGRGNFPDRFSARQFPNYSSELNVNALLLGDSALYLCASSSAGGPSSSYEQFFGPGTRLTVL.

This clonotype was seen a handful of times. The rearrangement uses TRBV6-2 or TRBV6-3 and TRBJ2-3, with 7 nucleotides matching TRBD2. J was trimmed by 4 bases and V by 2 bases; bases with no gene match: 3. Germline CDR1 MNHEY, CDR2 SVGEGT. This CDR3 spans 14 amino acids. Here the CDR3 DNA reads TGTGCCAGCAGTTACGCGGGAGCGGCAGATACGCAGTATTTT. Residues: CASSYAGAADTQYF.

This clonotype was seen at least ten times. This CDR3 is CASSPWGDRGSYEQYF. CDR3 nucleotides: TGTGCCAGCAGTCCATGGGGGGACAGGGGCTCCTACGAGCAGTACTTC. The gene calls are TRBV12-3 or TRBV12-4 and TRBJ2-7; 10 nucleotides match TRBD1. The length of the CDR3 is 16 residues. V was clipped by 5 bases and J by 0 bases; unmatched bases: 7.

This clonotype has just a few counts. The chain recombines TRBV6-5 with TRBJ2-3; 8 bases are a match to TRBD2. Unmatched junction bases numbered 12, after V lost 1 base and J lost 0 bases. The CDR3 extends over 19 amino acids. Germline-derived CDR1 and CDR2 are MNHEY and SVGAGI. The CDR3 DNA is TGTGCCAGCAGTTACTGGACCAGCGGGGGTATTACTAGCACAGATACGCAGTATTTT. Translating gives CASSYWTSGGITSTDTQYF.

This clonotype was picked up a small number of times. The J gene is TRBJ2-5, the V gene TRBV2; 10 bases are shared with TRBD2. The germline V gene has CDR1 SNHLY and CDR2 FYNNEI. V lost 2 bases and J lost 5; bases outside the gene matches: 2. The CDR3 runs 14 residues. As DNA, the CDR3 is TGTGCCAGCAGTGAACGGGGACTAGCGGAGACCCAGTACTTC. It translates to CASSERGLAETQYF. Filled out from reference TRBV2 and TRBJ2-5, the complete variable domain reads EPEVTQTPSHQVTQMGQEVILRCVPISNHLYFYWYRQILGQKVEFLVSFYNNEISEKSEIFDDQFSVERPDGSNFTLKIRSTKLEDSAMYFCASSERGLAETQYFGPGTRLLVL.

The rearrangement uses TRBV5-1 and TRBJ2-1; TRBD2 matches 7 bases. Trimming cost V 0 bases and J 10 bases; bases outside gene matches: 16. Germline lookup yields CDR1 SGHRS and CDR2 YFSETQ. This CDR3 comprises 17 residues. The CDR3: CASSLGPNSGGGYEQFF. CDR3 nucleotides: TGCGCCAGCAGCTTGGGACCCAATTCCGGGGGAGGGTACGAGCAGTTCTTC.

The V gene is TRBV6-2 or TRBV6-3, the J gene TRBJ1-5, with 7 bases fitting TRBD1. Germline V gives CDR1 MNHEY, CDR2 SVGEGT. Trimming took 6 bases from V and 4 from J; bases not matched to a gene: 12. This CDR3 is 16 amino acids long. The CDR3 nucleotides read TGTGCCAGCAGCCCTAGACAGGGCGGAACTAATCAGCCCCAGCATTTT. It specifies CASSPRQGGTNQPQHF.

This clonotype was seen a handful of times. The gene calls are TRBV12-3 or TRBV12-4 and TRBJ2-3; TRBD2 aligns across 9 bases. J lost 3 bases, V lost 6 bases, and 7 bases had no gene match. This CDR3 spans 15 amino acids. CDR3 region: CASSFAGGPTDTQYF. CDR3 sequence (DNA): TGTGCCAGCAGCTTCGCGGGGGGGCCTACAGATACGCAGTATTTT.

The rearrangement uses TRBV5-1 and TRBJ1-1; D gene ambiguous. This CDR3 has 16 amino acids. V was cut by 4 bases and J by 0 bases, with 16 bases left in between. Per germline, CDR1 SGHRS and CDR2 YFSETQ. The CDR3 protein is CASSPMIGGMNTEAFF. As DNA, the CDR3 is TGCGCCAGCAGCCCGATGATTGGCGGTATGAACACTGAAGCTTTCTTT.